The clone carrying this T cell receptor beta chain was observed a single time. The protocol was immunoSEQ multiplex PCR, while the TCRdb copy is restricted to in-frame clones and leaves out a portion. This sample has 90,000 or so clones, with about 88% found just once. The data belong to a study of control samples from healthy donors and cancer patients. V was trimmed by 5 bases and J by 2 bases, leaving 17 bases between them. Germline CDR1 reads SGHRS; CDR2 reads YFSETQ. The CDR3 is 16 amino acids. Sequencing was performed on blood. The sequence was collected from a woman aged 70-85 years in good health. The rearrangement joins TRBV5-1 to TRBJ1-3, with TRBD1 as a possible D gene (6 bases). The CDR3 sequence: CASRPETGIPGNTIYF. In DNA form, the CDR3 reads TGCGCCAGCAGGCCGGAAACAGGGATCCCTGGAAACACCATATATTTT.